The 26 T cell receptor beta chains in this list originate from one sample, sequenced in a study of T cells after yellow fever vaccination. TCRdb itself ran the 5' RACE reads through MiXCR, one entry per CDR3 protein. The data show 150,000 to 200,000 distinct CDR3 sequences, roughly 8.8% seen once. The sequenced sample was CD8+ T cells sorted from PBMCs, obtained 45 days after the yellow fever booster vaccination. The receptors here all came from a man in his late teens or twenties who received the YFV17D yellow fever vaccine.

This clonotype was observed a handful of times. This chain uses TRBV6-2 or TRBV6-3 with TRBJ2-2; D ambiguous. CDR3 length equals 11 residues. V was cut by 8 bases and J by 8 bases, with 9 bases left in between. Germline lookup yields CDR1 MNHEY and CDR2 SVGEGT. The CDR3 spells CASLLAGELFF. DNA for the CDR3: TGTGCCAGCCTCCTGGCGGGGGAGCTGTTTTTT.

This clonotype was observed at least ten times. The gene calls are TRBV2 and TRBJ2-7; D unresolved. CDR1 is SNHLY, CDR2 FYNNEI, per germline. Trimming shortened V by 4 bases and J by 0 bases, and 16 bases separated the two germline ends. This CDR3 has 16 amino acids. The CDR3 sequence is CASSGDPRTSSYEQYV. The CDR3 coding sequence is TGTGCCAGCAGTGGAGACCCCCGGACCAGCTCCTACGAGCAGTACGTC.

This clonotype occurred many times. V is TRBV20-1 and J is TRBJ1-2, with D perhaps TRBD1 (6 bases). The CDR3 length is 16 residues. Trimming cost V 2 bases and J 4 bases, with 20 bases left between them. Germline loops: CDR1 DFQATT, CDR2 SNEGSKA (reference sequence). For the CDR3, the DNA is TGCAGTGCTAGAAGTTTCTCGGACAGTGGGATCTATGGCTACACCTTC. It translates to CSARSFSDSGIYGYTF.

This clonotype was counted ten times or more. The chain links TRBV3-1 to TRBJ2-7; 10 bases agree with TRBD2. The CDR3 consists of 15 residues. The germline V gene has CDR1 LGHDT and CDR2 YNNKEL (reference sequence). Trimming cost V 3 bases and J 3 bases; bases outside gene matches: 5. The CDR3 region is CASSHERGGFYEQYF. For the CDR3, the DNA is TGTGCCAGCAGCCATGAGCGGGGGGGGTTCTACGAGCAGTACTTC.

There are a few counts of this clonotype. The chain joins TRBV4-3 to TRBJ2-2, with TRBD2 matching 10 bases. Germline V gives CDR1 LGHNA, CDR2 YSLEER. The CDR3 runs to 16 residues. V lost 4 bases and J lost 4; bases outside the gene matches: 6. CDR3 in amino acids: CASSLGLAASTGELFF. The CDR3 nucleotides are TGCGCCAGCAGCCTCGGACTAGCGGCGAGCACCGGGGAGCTGTTTTTT.

The V call is TRBV9, the J call TRBJ2-1, with 8 bases matching TRBD2. Germline V gene lookup returns CDR1 SGDLS and CDR2 YYNGEE. V shed 3 bases, J shed 2 bases, and the junction held 7 bases outside the gene matches. The CDR3 spans 16 residues. The CDR3: CASSAARGLAYNEQFF. DNA for the CDR3: TGTGCCAGCAGCGCCGCGAGGGGACTAGCCTACAATGAGCAGTTCTTC.

V usage is TRBV6-1 and J usage is TRBJ2-1, with D possibly called TRBD1 or TRBD2 (6 bases each). Between the trimmed V and J ends, which lost 7 bases and 0 bases, there was a span of 10 bases. CDR3 length: 14 amino acids. The germline CDR1 and CDR2 sequences are MNHNS and SASEGT. This CDR3 reads CASNPGASYNEQFF. DNA of the CDR3: TGTGCCAGCAATCCGGGGGCCTCCTACAATGAGCAGTTCTTC.

This chain joins TRBV4-1 and TRBJ2-7, with 7 bases matching TRBD1. Germline V gives CDR1 MGHRA, CDR2 YSYEKL. J gave up 2 bases and V 3 bases, and 1 base lay outside the gene matches. CDR3 length: 13 amino acids. This CDR3 is CASSHGTAYEQYF. The CDR3, as DNA: TGCGCCAGCAGCCACGGGACAGCCTACGAGCAGTACTTC.

This clonotype occurred a few times. The J gene is TRBJ2-2, the V gene TRBV27, with TRBD2 as a possible D gene (5 bases). The CDR3 spans 13 residues. In germline, CDR1 is MNHEY, CDR2 SMNVEV (reference sequence). The V and J ends lost 3 bases and 4 bases respectively, with 6 bases between them. As DNA, the CDR3 is TGTGCCAGCAGTTTGAGGGTCACCGGGGAGCTGTTTTTT. Translation: CASSLRVTGELFF.

The chain couples TRBV5-1 to TRBJ2-5; the D gene is possibly TRBD2 (5 bases). CDR1 is SGHRS, CDR2 YFSETQ, per germline. CDR3 size: 18 residues. The ends were cut back, 3 bases at V and 3 bases at J, with 24 bases in the middle. Here the CDR3 DNA reads TGCGCCAGCAGCTCCCACCCCCCGTCTGCGGGCGAAAAAGAGACCCAGTACTTC. As protein: CASSSHPPSAGEKETQYF.

CDR3 sequence (DNA): TGTGCCATCAGTCCAACACAGGGGAACGGCTACACCTTC. Encoded protein: CAISPTQGNGYTF. The chain uses TRBV10-3 and TRBJ1-2; 7 bases map to TRBD1. Germline CDR1 reads ENHRY; CDR2 reads SYGVKD. The J segment lost 8 bases and the V segment lost 5 bases, leaving 8 bases of the junction unmatched. CDR3 length equals 13 residues.

The rearrangement joins TRBV7-3 to TRBJ2-3, with no clear D. The CDR3 has 17 residues. Per germline, CDR1 SGHTA and CDR2 FQGTGA. Trimming stripped 5 bases from V and 6 bases from J, with 24 bases between. CDR3 region: CASSGGEGSLSLDTQYF. The DNA of the CDR3 is TGTGCCAGCAGCGGCGGAGAAGGATCACTCAGTTTGGATACGCAGTATTTT.

Only a few counts were recorded for this clonotype. The gene calls are TRBV11-2 and TRBJ2-4, with TRBD2 identical over 11 bases. The CDR3 consists of 17 residues. Losses at the gene ends were 1 base for V and 4 bases for J; bases not matched to a gene: 6. The germline gives CDR1 SGHAT, CDR2 FQNNGV. CDR3: CASSLGTSGGLKNIQYF. CDR3 DNA: TGTGCCAGCAGCTTAGGCACTAGCGGGGGCCTTAAAAACATTCAGTACTTC.

This clonotype occurred a few times. The rearrangement joins TRBV28 to TRBJ2-7; 8 bases align to TRBD2. Germline V gene data show CDR1 as MDHEN and CDR2 as SYDVKM. Trimming cost V 5 bases and J 6 bases; bases outside gene matches: 3. The CDR3 is 12 residues long. The CDR3 loop is CASSPAGGEQYV. The CDR3 DNA reads as TGTGCCAGCAGTCCCGCGGGGGGCGAGCAGTACGTC.

This clonotype showed up many times. The rearrangement joins TRBV6-5 to TRBJ2-7; the match to TRBD2 covers 9 bases. Per the germline V gene, CDR1 is MNHEY and CDR2 is SVGAGI. The CDR3 sequence is 15 residues long. With 7 bases clipped from V and 5 bases from J, the junction kept 12 bases outside the gene matches. The CDR3 here is CASTSAGGYDDEQYF. The CDR3 DNA sequence: TGTGCCAGCACCTCCGCGGGGGGGTATGACGACGAGCAGTACTTC.

This clonotype was seen many times. This chain uses TRBV12-3 or TRBV12-4 with TRBJ1-2; D gene unclear. V lost 6 bases and J 6 bases, leaving 11 bases between the germline ends. This CDR3 comprises 12 residues. CDR3 region: CASSPYGDGYTF. The DNA for the CDR3 is TGTGCCAGCAGCCCGTACGGGGATGGCTACACCTTC.

This clonotype was seen many times. In DNA form, the CDR3 reads TGTGCCAGCAGTGACAGGGGGCAGACAGATACGCAGTATTTT. The encoded protein is CASSDRGQTDTQYF. The V and J genes are TRBV6-2 or TRBV6-3 and TRBJ2-3; 10 bases are a match to TRBD1. CDR3 length: 14 amino acids. The trim removed 5 bases at V and 3 bases at J, leaving 2 bases unmatched. CDR1 MNHEY and CDR2 SVGEGT come from the germline V gene.

This clonotype appeared a few times. This chain joins TRBV7-2 and TRBJ1-5; maybe TRBD1 (5 bases). V was trimmed by 2 bases and J by 8 bases, leaving 19 bases between them. Germline V gene data show CDR1 as SGHTA and CDR2 as FQGNSA. This CDR3 has 16 amino acids. CDR3 coding DNA: TGTGCCAGCAGCTTAACCTGGGCCCCGAAAGGGGAGCCCCAGCATTTT. This sequence encodes CASSLTWAPKGEPQHF.

The genes are TRBV3-1 and TRBJ2-5, with 10 bases lining up with TRBD2. J lost 0 bases, V lost 4 bases, and 2 bases had no gene match. This CDR3 is 15 amino acids long. CDR1 and CDR2 (germline): LGHDT, YNNKEL (reference sequence). CDR3 amino acids: CASSLGTSDQETQYF. In nucleotides, the CDR3 is TGTGCCAGCAGCCTCGGGACTAGCGACCAAGAGACCCAGTACTTC.

This chain links TRBV4-1 with TRBJ2-2; 7 nucleotides line up with TRBD1. Germline CDR1 is MGHRA and CDR2 is YSYEKL. The CDR3 contains 18 residues. The J segment lost 0 bases and the V segment lost 0 bases, leaving 7 bases of the junction unmatched. DNA of the CDR3: TGCGCCAGCAGCCAAGATAGGTGGGGGACAGCGAACACCGGGGAGCTGTTTTTT. Protein sequence: CASSQDRWGTANTGELFF.

Only one count was recorded for this clonotype. The genes are TRBV7-9 and TRBJ2-5, with TRBD2 as a possible D gene (5 bases). CDR3 length: 15 residues. CDR1 is SEHNR and CDR2 is FQNEAQ in the germline V gene (reference sequence). Trimming took off 2 bases at V and 5 bases at J, with 15 bases between the two ends. The CDR3 coding sequence is TGTGCCAGCAGCTTATTGGTTACTAGAGCCGAGACCCAGTACTTC. It codes for CASSLLVTRAETQYF.

V is TRBV7-2 and J is TRBJ1-2; TRBD1 agrees at 9 bases. In germline, CDR1 is SGHTA, CDR2 FQGNSA. J lost 4 bases, V lost 5 bases, and 8 bases had no gene match. The CDR3 is 15 residues long. This CDR3 reads CASSHRGDRVYGYTF. CDR3 coding DNA: TGTGCCAGCAGCCACCGCGGGGACAGGGTCTATGGCTACACCTTC.

A few counts support this clonotype. The rearrangement uses TRBV12-3 or TRBV12-4 and TRBJ1-1; possibly TRBD1 for D (6 bases). The CDR3 contains 14 residues. V gave up 6 bases and J gave up 1 base, with 12 bases separating them. In nucleotides, the CDR3 is TGTGCCAGCAGCACGACAGGCTCGAACACTGAAGCTTTCTTT. As protein: CASSTTGSNTEAFF.

V is TRBV6-2 or TRBV6-3 and J is TRBJ1-1; D is possibly TRBD1 (5 bases). The CDR3 runs 13 residues. Trimming removed 5 bases from V and 7 bases from J, with 14 bases in between. CDR1 MNHEY and CDR2 SVGEGT come from the germline V gene. The CDR3 here is CASSLDRPFEAFF. The CDR3 coding sequence is TGTGCCAGCAGTCTTGACAGACCGTTTGAAGCTTTCTTT.

This clonotype was picked up many times. This sequence joins TRBV7-9 and TRBJ1-6; D remains ambiguous. CDR3 size: 14 residues. Trimming took off 4 bases at V and 5 bases at J, with 9 bases between the two ends. Germline V gene lookup returns CDR1 SEHNR and CDR2 FQNEAQ (reference sequence). In nucleotides, the CDR3 is TGTGCCAGCAGCTACCCGGCTAATAATTCACCCCTCCACTTT. Its protein is CASSYPANNSPLHF. The full variable domain, rest sourced from reference TRBV7-9 and TRBJ1-6, is DTGVSQNPRHKITKRGQNVTFRCDPISEHNRLYWYRQTLGQGPEFLTYFQNEAQLEKSRLLSDRFSAERPKGSFSTLEIQRTEQGDSAMYLCASSYPANNSPLHFGNGTRLTVT.

This clonotype turned up a few times. V is TRBV20-1 and J is TRBJ2-3, with 10 nucleotides matching TRBD2. Germline-derived CDR1 and CDR2 are DFQATT and SNEGSKA (reference sequence). Germline trimming cut 5 bases from V and 5 bases from J; bases unmatched to any gene: 10. The CDR3 covers 15 residues. The CDR3: CSASTSGDIIDTQYF. The CDR3 bases are TGCAGTGCTTCCACTAGCGGGGACATCATAGATACGCAGTATTTT.